The rows below give T cell receptor beta chains drawn from one sample of a study of a mutant IDH1 vaccine in newly diagnosed glioma. Profiled with immunoSEQ multiplex PCR; TCRdb holds only in-frame clones, not every one. The data contain around 50,000 clones, roughly 89% of them singletons. This sample comprised PBMCs, obtained from a glioma patient treated with radiotherapy, temozolomide or both. These receptors all come from a man aged 35 to 55 with glioma. The CDR3 runs from the conserved cysteine through the conserved F or W. Clone size, where shown, is once, few, many, or a class for clones that have expanded.

V: TRBV29-1
size: NA
CDR3: CSAEDTGELFF

V: TRBV6-6
size: NA
CDR3: CASRRVARRGRNEQYF

V: TRBV15
size: NA
CDR3: CATSRDPMQEQFF

V: TRBV11-1
size: NA
CDR3: CASSLLGLLNEQFF

V: TRBV19
size: NA
CDR3: CASNPGGMETQYF

V: TRBV6-6
size: NA
CDR3: CASNQGGNTEAFF

V: TRBV15
size: once
CDR3: CATSWRSGRAPFF

V: TRBV14
size: NA
CDR3: CASSQEPGRDEQYF

V: TRBV12-5
size: NA
CDR3: CASGLRGGREKLFF

V: TRBV9
size: NA
CDR3: CASSVRGAAVHEQFF

V: TRBV6-5
size: NA
CDR3: CASSYHRGQGGGYTF

V: TRBV7-7
size: NA
CDR3: CASSLVWFSNQPQHF

V: TRBV18
size: NA
CDR3: CASSPRDRGSGNTIYF

V: TRBV19
size: NA
CDR3: CASRGGGPKIQYF

V: TRBV7-9
size: NA
CDR3: CASSLLSGPVETQYF

V: TRBV27
size: NA
CDR3: CASSFRNPGGEQYF

V: TRBV4-3
size: once
CDR3: CASSQDWRGNEQFF

V: TRBV2
size: few
CDR3: CASSEGDRAHEQYF

V: TRBV7-6
size: NA
CDR3: CASSLGPNGGEETQYF

V: TRBV12-5
size: NA
CDR3: CASGLGGLQGTQYF

V: TRBV25-1
size: NA
CDR3: CASRVGGLDTQYF

V: TRBV6-5
size: NA
CDR3: CASTDGGYEQYF

V: TRBV7-9
size: NA
CDR3: CASSPIAGEALDKETQYF

V: TRBV7-2
size: NA
CDR3: CASREGLAGTQETQYF

V: TRBV2
size: NA
CDR3: CASSESRGPVLFF

V: TRBV12-5
size: NA
CDR3: CASGLVRGDRDNSYEQYF

V: TRBV30
size: NA
CDR3: CAWSVQGYTQYF

V: TRBV5-8
size: NA
CDR3: CASSLRGGYEQYF

V: TRBV20-1
size: medium-sized
CDR3: CSANRESEAFF

V: TRBV7-2
size: NA
CDR3: CASSLGTGGETQYF

V: TRBV2
size: NA
CDR3: CASNQQGFPNTGELFF

V: TRBV7-2
size: NA
CDR3: CASSLTSLGYEQYF

V: TRBV7-9
size: NA
CDR3: CASSLENQPQHF

V: TRBV21-1
size: NA
CDR3: CASSKDSGAGKGAYPYEQYF

V: TRBV7-8
size: NA
CDR3: CASSRGTGGPYEQYF

V: TRBV7-9
size: NA
CDR3: CASSTDLRTNEKLFF

V: TRBV4-1
size: NA
CDR3: CASSQGLQGTYKRETQYF

V: TRBV5-6
size: few
CDR3: CASRYGELNRDWTQYF